The following is a TCR beta chain sequence with its context. The data originate from a study of human T cells and chemical hapten exposure. TCRdb itself ran the RACE reads through MiXCR, one entry per CDR3 protein. The sample consists of more than 150,000 distinct CDR3 sequences, under 35% of them appearing once. Noted time point: pre-sensitization, week 0. Sample treatment: therapeutic diphenylcyclopropenone sensitization with weekly scalp DPC. Germline values: CDR1 DFQATT, CDR2 SNEGSKA (reference sequence). The CDR3 length is 14 residues. The V and J ends lost 3 bases and 1 base respectively, with 9 bases between them.

V is TRBV20-1 and J is TRBJ2-2; D perhaps matches TRBD2 (5 bases). The receptor was isolated from a woman younger than 45 with alopecia areata. Some clones in this sample may be carry-over from other donors' samples. The sample consisted of whole blood, taken in connection with sensitization to the hapten diphenylcyclopropenone (DPC). Written as DNA, the CDR3 is TGCAGTGCTAGCCCCAGCGGGAACACCGGGGAGCTGTTTTTT. It is translated as CSASPSGNTGELFF.